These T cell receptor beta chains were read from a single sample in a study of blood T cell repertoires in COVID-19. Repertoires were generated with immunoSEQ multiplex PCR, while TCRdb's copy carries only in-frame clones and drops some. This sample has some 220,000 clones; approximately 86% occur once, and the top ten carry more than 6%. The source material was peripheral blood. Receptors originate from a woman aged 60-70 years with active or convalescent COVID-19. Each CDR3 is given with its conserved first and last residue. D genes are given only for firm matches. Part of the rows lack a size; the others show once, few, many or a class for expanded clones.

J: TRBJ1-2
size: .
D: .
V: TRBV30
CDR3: CAWSATGHYGYTF
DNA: TGTGCCTGGAGTGCAACAGGGCACTATGGCTACACCTTC

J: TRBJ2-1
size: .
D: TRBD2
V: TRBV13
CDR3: CASSPRLAGNEQFF
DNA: TGTGCCAGCAGCCCTCGACTAGCGGGCAATGAGCAGTTCTTC

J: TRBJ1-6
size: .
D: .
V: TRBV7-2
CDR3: CASSLVGVNSPLHF
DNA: TGTGCCAGCAGCTTAGTCGGGGTTAATTCACCCCTCCACTTT

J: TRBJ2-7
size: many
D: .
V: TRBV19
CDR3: CASSIRHVDIYEQYF
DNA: TGTGCCAGTAGTATCCGCCACGTAGACATCTACGAGCAGTACTTC

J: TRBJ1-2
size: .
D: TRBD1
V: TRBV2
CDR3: CATLSYRGNYGYTF
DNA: TGTGCCACCCTTTCTTACAGGGGGAACTATGGCTACACCTTC

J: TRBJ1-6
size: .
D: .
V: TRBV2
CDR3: CATLQEGIRSPLHF
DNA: TGTGCCACACTACAGGAGGGGATTAGATCACCCCTCCACTTT

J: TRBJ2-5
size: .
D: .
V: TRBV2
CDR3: CASTLDTPGGETQYF
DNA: TGTGCCAGCACCCTTGACACGCCAGGCGGGGAGACCCAGTACTTC

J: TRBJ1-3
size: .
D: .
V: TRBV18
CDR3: CASSPPLAAGNTIYF
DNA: TGTGCCAGCTCACCACCGCTCGCCGCGGGAAACACCATATATTTT

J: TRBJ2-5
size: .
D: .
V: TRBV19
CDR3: CASRTPGVETQYF
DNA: TGTGCCAGTAGGACTCCAGGGGTGGAGACCCAGTACTTC

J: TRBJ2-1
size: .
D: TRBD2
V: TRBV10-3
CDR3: CAISDRGRAVHNEQFF
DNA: TGTGCCATCAGTGACCGCGGGAGGGCCGTCCACAATGAGCAGTTCTTC

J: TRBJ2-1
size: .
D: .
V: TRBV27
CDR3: CASSLNGPYNEQFF
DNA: TGTGCCAGCAGTTTAAATGGCCCCTACAATGAGCAGTTCTTC